A selection of T cell receptor beta chains follows, all from one sample in a study of graft-versus-host responses after intestinal transplantation. Some clones are missing from TCRdb's copy, which holds only in-frame ones; the method was immunoSEQ multiplex PCR. Of approximately 100,000 clones in the sample, 86% were seen once. The source material was PBMCs, sampled 255 days after intestinal transplant. The source of these receptors is a human patient who received an intestinal transplant, so some T cells may come from the graft donor. CDR3s include the opening cysteine and the closing phenylalanine or tryptophan.

j_call v_call cdr3_aa
TRBJ2-3 TRBV6-5 CATQRRVSTDTQYF
TRBJ2-3 TRBV7-8 CASSLGLAGTDTQYF
TRBJ1-1 TRBV4-2 CASSPLIGKRTEAFF
TRBJ1-1 TRBV7-9 CASSAPWGVPRAFF
TRBJ2-7 TRBV5-1 CASSHSRTAYEQYF
TRBJ2-3 TRBV27 CASSLRGPVGGEGGDTQYF
TRBJ1-5 TRBV4-2 CASSQGRGGDQPQHF
TRBJ2-3 TRBV7-6 CASSFRTSGHTDTQYF
TRBJ2-7 TRBV5-8 CASSHSGVASHEQYF
TRBJ1-5 TRBV6-1 CASSEAGGVHQPQHF
TRBJ2-5 TRBV29-1 CSVERPGGETQYF
TRBJ2-2 TRBV18 CASSPSGVNTGELFF
TRBJ1-1 TRBV7-9 CASRPGTLNTEAFF
TRBJ2-7 TRBV5-1 CASSLDPRTYEQYF
TRBJ2-7 TRBV11-1 CASSLDQTREQYF
TRBJ1-1 TRBV28 CASELETEAFF
TRBJ2-7 TRBV9 CASSGRAYEQYF
TRBJ1-2 TRBV7-2 CASSQNSPGTGPQGYTF
TRBJ2-3 TRBV11-2 CASSFTPFTDTQYF
TRBJ2-5 TRBV25-1 CASSAPGLGETQYF
TRBJ2-2 TRBV7-3 CASSPTPNTGELFF
TRBJ2-3 TRBV6-1 CASSSVVRADTQYF
TRBJ1-2 TRBV5-1 CASSLSAGVGYGYTF
TRBJ1-4 TRBV23-1 CASSHYRDEKLFF
TRBJ2-5 TRBV28 CASSLAQGRETQYF
TRBJ2-2 TRBV6-1 CASSEATGGTGELFF
TRBJ1-4 TRBV7-9 CASSPGTAIEKLFF